This TCR beta chain was sequenced during a study of shared clonotypes between healthy human individuals (dated by TCRdb to about 2020). About the full investigation: Three men and a couple of women, aged 18 to 49 years, made up the cohort. To estimate repertoire size and how much clonotype sharing occurs between individuals, the study deeply sequenced the blood TCR repertoires of about 5 healthy adults. Libraries were prepared and TCR repertoires were sequenced by different laboratories using diverse techniques, in order to increase sequencing depth and limit assay-specific biases. Each donor's leukapheresis produced roughly between roughly 0.85 and 9.5 billion PBMCs. For each donor, CD4 naive and CD4 memory were each run on three plates, CD8 naive on two plates, and CD8 memory on one plate. Here is what the overall study found, with its caveats: Only blood was sampled, and tissue TCR repertoires likely differ from those in blood. Incomplete sequencing was indicated by rarefaction of sorted-subset datasets, despite the large sequencing depth. Compared with non-shared clonotypes, the clonotypes found in all four sorted-subset donors had higher generation probabilities. Estimated clonotype richness was generally larger for naive than for memory subsets. Pairwise subsampling led to the expectation that sequencing depth would affect the degree of clonotype sharing among donors. About 5% of naive CD4, 3% to 4% of naive CD8, about 2.5% of memory CD4, and around 0.4% of memory CD8 clonotypes were shared across four donors. The small number of donors limited the genetic and exposure-history diversity represented.

From the germline V gene, CDR1 is MNHNS and CDR2 is SASEGT. The CDR3 covers 14 residues, taking in both the cysteine and the phenylalanine. This entry keeps only the CDR3 DNA: 42 bases, framed from base 1. V was cut back by 0 bases and J by 5 bases, leaving a gap of 11 bases between them. For the CD8 naive samples, CD45RO-negative cells were positively selected for CCR7, yielding a CD45RA+CCR7+ population from which TemRA cells were excluded. Donors were healthy HIV-negative adults with no recently reported acute infections or vaccinations. Only Caucasian adults living in Nashville, Tennessee, USA were represented among the donors. After blood collection by leukapheresis, PBMCs were isolated using Ficoll-Histopaque density gradient centrifugation and then cryopreserved in the vapor phase of liquid nitrogen. Analytical flow cytometry was used to check the purity and quantity of every magnetically sorted T cell population. Genomic DNA was isolated from every sorted fraction and measured by UV absorbance on a Nanodrop 2000c.

Regarding this clone: What this receptor recognizes is not known. Per-nucleotide qualities are absent, and no much larger clonotype sits a single base away.

TCR CDR3 regions were amplified from genomic DNA by multiplex PCR using the deep immunoSEQ assay. Genomic DNA extracted from each cell subset was distributed evenly over all wells of several immunoSEQ 96-well plates, and each plate served as one replicate. For sorted subsets, each replicate PCR was loaded with around 200 ng genomic DNA, equivalent to 25,000 to 30,000 T cell genomes. Purified libraries were quantified with a Qubit 3.0 fluorometer, sized on a Bioanalyzer 2100, and re-quantified with the KAPA Library Quantification kit. A separate single-read 150-cycle Illumina NextSeq 550 flow cell was used to sequence each immunoSEQ 96-well plate. Turning to the authors' computational methods: Because the immunoSEQ output included only junctional sequences and no quality scores, the filtering could not be the same as the filtering used for full-length reads. To assign V/J genes and CDR3, sequences were annotated using PyIR, a Python wrapper for IgBLAST v1.9, with IMGT germline references. Reads were filtered out if the reads had weak V/J assignments (E-value above 1e-6), no CDR3, stop codons, out-of-frame junctions, or ambiguous translated residues. V3J clonotypes were defined as sequences sharing an identical inferred V gene, J gene, and CDR3 amino acid sequence. The percentage overlap between two repertoires was calculated by dividing the number of shared unique clonotypes by the size of the smaller repertoire. Repertoire richness was assessed with RTK rarefaction, the Chao1 estimator, and Recon v2.1 estimates of unobserved clonotypes. For all TCRbeta clonotypes obtained by the gDNA method from a few donors, generation probabilities were computed with OLGA. The immuneACCESS repertoire file appears here via TCRdb, limited to in-frame rearrangements. These files lack a portion of the clones; in checked studies, under half of the deficit traces to unresolved V genes, and the cause of the others is not known. D and trimming were read from the DNA, whereas the V and J calls and clone size are those reported in that table. This sample lists around 2,000,000 clones; around 93% were detected once. About 1.5% of the sample is in the top ten clones.

This chain joins TRBV6-1 to TRBJ2-7; the D gene is unclear. Sample: naive CD8+ T cells from PBMCs. This sample's cell subset or site label indicates: CD45RA+CCR7+. The sequence was collected from a man younger than 30 in good health. Some clones in this sample may be carry-over from other donors' samples. The CDR3 reads CASSEARYADEQYF. The nucleotide sequence is TGTGCCAGCAGTGAAGCGCGGTACGCGGACGAGCAGTACTTC.